The rows below give T cell receptor beta chains drawn from one sample of a study of T cell repertoires in cytomegalovirus infection. TCRdb called the reads again in MiXCR, with one record for every CDR3 protein. Among fewer than 350,000 distinct CDR3 sequences, over 7.5% were seen once, and the ten largest hold approximately 4.7%. The sequenced material came from PBMCs. These receptor sequences come from a human donor in good health (CMV status not recorded). Some clones in this sample may be carry-over from other donors' samples. Both conserved end residues are part of each CDR3. Size is omitted from some rows. Given values are once, few, many or a class for expanded clones.

J: TRBJ2-6
size: many
V: TRBV7-2
CDR3: CASSLAAGVGANVLTF

J: TRBJ2-7
size: few
V: TRBV7-6
CDR3: CASSMLTGPYEQYF

J: TRBJ2-7
size: many
V: TRBV7-2
CDR3: CASSPGYEQYF

J: TRBJ2-3
size: many
V: TRBV4-3
CDR3: CASSPRAGKFSSTDTQYF

J: TRBJ2-2
size: few
V: TRBV20-1
CDR3: CSARVGGDTGELFF

J: TRBJ1-3
size: few
V: TRBV18
CDR3: CASSRSQGDTIYF

J: TRBJ2-7
size: NA
V: TRBV7-6
CDR3: CASSLVPRNEQYF

J: TRBJ2-1
size: many
V: TRBV4-3
CDR3: CASSQEGLPSEQFF

J: TRBJ2-7
size: NA
V: TRBV7-2
CDR3: CASSPGRDYEQYF

J: TRBJ1-2
size: many
V: TRBV7-8
CDR3: CASTGEKTNYGYTF

J: TRBJ1-2
size: few
V: TRBV28
CDR3: CASSPGDRGNYGYTF

J: TRBJ2-1
size: few
V: TRBV4-3
CDR3: CASSHRDSSYNEQFF

J: TRBJ2-1
size: few
V: TRBV10-3
CDR3: CAISESWVAGAHNEQFF

J: TRBJ1-3
size: few
V: TRBV6-5
CDR3: CASSYSKRPSGNTIYF

J: TRBJ2-1
size: many
V: TRBV7-2
CDR3: CASSLRLAGAYNEQFF

J: TRBJ1-5
size: NA
V: TRBV20-1
CDR3: CSAPDREGNQPQHF

J: TRBJ2-3
size: NA
V: TRBV20-1
CDR3: CSASHPSGSSVDTQYF